This TCR beta chain was captured in a study of cytomegalovirus exposure and HLA in healthy donors (dated by TCRdb to 2015 to 2018). For the study in its entirety: According to an earlier analysis of 550 to 700 of the donors, 150 million to 200 million T cells yielded roughly 100 million unique TCR beta sequences and about 300 Gb of sequence data. All discovery cohort repertoires had been generated on a single sequencing platform. Donor age, sex, ethnicity and CMV serostatus were compiled together with the repertoire data. On average, approximately 250,000 unique TCR beta nucleotide sequences were sequenced per donor among several hundred genotyped donors of the cohort, with roughly 19% of those sequences being non-productive. To predict cytomegalovirus infection status, the study combined high-throughput TCR immunosequencing, statistical association of individual TCRs with disease status, and machine learning. An early release covering 550 to 650 HLA-typed donors comprised approximately 290 gigabases of sequencing data and some 79 million unique TCR sequences. The study used immunosequencing to profile the T cell repertoires of about 670 subjects and linked those repertoires to cytomegalovirus serostatus. Of the approximately 400 genotyped donors, roughly 85% fell in the genetic ancestry cluster associated with self-reported Caucasian donors. The number of donors typed differed by locus, with roughly 629-640 for A, B, C, DRB1 and DQB1, roughly 520 for DQA1, 600 to 610 for DPA1, and under 490 for DPB1. A later genetic analysis took genome-wide SNP genotypes for about 65% of the 666 donors and used that subset as a discovery cohort. The study was designed to test whether signatures of past pathogen exposure could be identified by cataloging public T cell receptors. Both class I and class II loci were covered by HLA typing, at four-digit resolution. Rather than drawing on any new phenotypic data, the later analysis identified candidate immune exposures from TCR beta sequences and the way those sequences occurred across donors. To decide whether each TCR beta V gene segment behaved as functional or pseudogenic, an earlier analysis of over 500 of the donors relied on high-throughput TCR beta sequencing. Besides the first cohort of roughly 700 subjects, a separate validation cohort made up of 120 different subjects was used. A handful of DR-DQ haplotypes were treated as single units for association and clustering because of strong linkage in the cohort. In a later analysis, previously published TCR beta repertoires from about 670 donors were re-analyzed and high-resolution HLA genotyping was added so that TCR occurrence patterns could be studied. The paper as a whole reports these results and caveats: Sequencing depth was assumed to be roughly uniform across donors in the presence/absence analyses, though that assumption may not hold. Because counts were too low, about 17 rarely observed V segments, including chromosome 9 orphons, were excluded from the earlier analysis of under 650 of the donors. The classifier was reported to diagnose cytomegalovirus status with high specificity and sensitivity in both the original cohort and the validation cohort. A later analysis found that TCR association rates varied across HLA loci, with DRB1 alleles showing the most associated TCRs and HLA-C alleles the fewest. In the study, around 160 TCR beta chains were listed as associated with cytomegalovirus. The authors suggested that the approach could potentially be extended to other disease states and immunological phenotypes. Correlated functional status among segregating V segments might be attributable to linkage disequilibrium, but an unknown experimental factor could not be ruled out. In vitro tests confirmed that a few of the cytomegalovirus-associated TCR beta chains recognize cytomegalovirus antigens. According to a later analysis, parvovirus B19, influenza, CMV and Epstein-Barr virus appeared linked to several top co-occurrence clusters. In a later analysis, HLA-associated TCR beta chains showed more clonal expansion and lower generation probabilities than non-associated chains that were equally common. A later genetic analysis reported fewer N-insertions in productive TCRs among donors in an Asian-associated ancestry cluster than the roughly 640-donor mean. In a later genetic analysis, a missense DCLRE1C variant was associated with V-gene and J-gene trimming of TCR beta chains, and the association was replicated in an independent cohort. Most TCR sequences were seen in very few donors, while some public TCRs were found in many individuals. HLA typing was unavailable for some donors at each locus, so association tests used only the typed subset. When HLA alleles, especially DR and DQ, strongly co-occurred, attributing TCR associations to individual alleles was difficult. In a later analysis, 15,000 to 20,000 TCR beta sequences were associated with specific HLA alleles at a false discovery rate of 0.05. Because the 87-base-pair reads could not distinguish some IMGT-functional V segments, including TRBV6-2 and TRBV6-3, those segments were excluded. Only TCR beta chains were sequenced in this cohort, and the absence of alpha or paired-chain data limited detectable features. A group of highly shared sequence variants was considered likely to be a technical artifact of the sequencing pipeline. In an earlier analysis of approximately 600 of the donors, most TCR beta V segments were observed in productive rearrangements about 87% or about 30% of the time, broadly matching IMGT annotations. Most CMV-associated TCR beta chains appeared to be HLA-restricted in a later analysis, and the HLA associations seemed to be driven largely by CMV exposure. A further reported finding was that TCR beta sequences accurately predicted the HLA-A and HLA-B alleles for most subjects in the first cohort. Immune exposure information for the cohort was limited to CMV serostatus.

The cysteine opens and the phenylalanine closes a CDR3 of 18 amino acids. Here the CDR3 DNA is all that survives: 54 bases in frame from base 1. Trimming takes 5 bases from V and 4 bases from J, and the germline ends sit 26 bases apart. The germline V gene yields MDHEN for CDR1 and SYDVKM for CDR2. The cohort was made up of several hundred healthy bone marrow donors. Cohort members were all nominally healthy when sampled, although unrecorded immune exposures were likely present. The donor tested CMV seropositive, placing the donor among the 290 or so seropositive members of the cohort. A peripheral blood sample was collected from each donor, and TCR beta sequencing was performed on peripheral blood mononuclear cells. The Qiagen DNeasy Blood Extraction Kit was used to extract genomic DNA from the blood cell samples. Turning to this clone: Its recognized antigen is unknown. No qualities accompany the bases; no much larger clone lies one base away.

Library construction relied on the immunoSEQ multiplex PCR assay. For the multiplex PCR, a mixture combining 60 forward primers for TCR Vbeta segments and 13 reverse primers for TCR Jbeta segments was used. The CDR3 region of rearranged TCR beta genes was amplified from genomic DNA with a multiplex PCR assay. The amplified TCR beta libraries were sequenced on the Illumina HiSeq System as 87-base-pair reads. The study's processing was this. Across the 500 to 850 repertoires, a later analysis counted tens of millions of unique TCR beta chains, 8.5 million to 12 million of which were shared by at least two donors. To remove PCR and sequencing errors, raw reads were error-corrected and collapsed into unique sequences using a nearest-neighbor algorithm that merged closely related sequences. CDR3 sequences were aligned to IMGT reference sequences to assign V, D and J gene segments. Each retained sequence needed at least a six-nucleotide match to both a V gene segment and a J gene segment. Rearrangements were classified as productive when the CDR3 lacked stop codons and remained in frame with V and J, and all other rearrangements were classified as non-productive. CDR3 was defined by IMGT convention, running from the second conserved V-encoded cysteine to the conserved J-encoded phenylalanine. The earlier analysis of approximately 590 of the donors excluded any sequence lacking an unambiguous match to a single V gene segment. An earlier analysis of several hundred of the donors called V segments functional above 56.7% productive rearrangements and segregating when the between-donor standard deviation exceeded 5%. A statistical classification framework was built for diagnosing cytomegalovirus status from the catalog of TCR beta chain sequences. In a later analysis, V and J genes were assigned by comparing TCR nucleotide sequences against IMGT/GENE-DB human TR gene sequences. A later analysis assigned CDR3 sequences and most-parsimonious VDJ recombination scenarios with the TCRdist pipeline. In a later analysis, every TCR beta chain was defined by the combination of its CDR3 amino acid sequence and its V-gene family, and reads without a unique V-gene family were dropped. To address suspected cross-contamination and a sequencing artifact, a later analysis removed approximately 590 highly shared, low-generation-probability nucleotide sequences. For each public chain, a later analysis derived a clonal expansion index from normalized ranks of inferred template counts within each repertoire. Generation probabilities in a later analysis came from a VDJ recombination model fitted to out-of-frame rearrangements, and those results were checked against IGoR. A later analysis scored TCR-TCR, TCR-HLA and TCR-CMV co-occurrence with hypergeometric tests, applying a repertoire-size bias correction to TCR pairs. False discovery rates were estimated in a later analysis by permuting HLA or CMV assignments 20 times. A later analysis grouped co-occurring TCRs with DBSCAN, adding TCRdist sequence similarity when clustering within HLA-allele-positive subsets. Co-occurrence clustering excluded repertoires with fewer than 30,000 or more than 120,000 public chains, plus five with anomalous nucleotide sharing. The source is immuneACCESS, and TCRdb retained only in-frame sequences with V and J called. Part of the clones is not carried over; for the studies checked, unresolved V genes explain less than half of this, and the remainder is unexplained. D and trimming were read from the DNA, whereas the V and J calls and clone size are those reported in that table. Across this sample there are 130,000 or so clones, with 70% to 85% seen only once. 5.8% of the sample is taken by the ten largest.

The sequenced material came from PBMCs. The rearrangement joined TRBV28 to TRBJ1-2, with TRBD1 perhaps the D gene, on 5 matching bases. The TCR was taken from a man in his late teens or twenties in good health and CMV-seropositive. The CDR3 reads CASSIGGAGVPTLYGYTF. The DNA is TGTGCCAGCAGTATCGGAGGGGCGGGGGTCCCAACTCTCTATGGCTACACCTTC.